A single sample gave rise to the 10 T cell receptor beta chains below, sequenced in a study of neurological immune-mediated disorders. TCRdb analysed the 5' RACE reads with MiXCR anew, one entry per CDR3 protein. The repertoire holds about 71,000 distinct CDR3 sequences, with 3.4% as singletons. The specimen sequenced was PBMCs. The receptor set was obtained from a man aged 40-49 years with multiple sclerosis.

V and J are TRBV18 and TRBJ1-1; D is uncertain. The CDR3 is 15 residues long. Per germline, CDR1 KGHSH and CDR2 LQKENI. Deletions cut 2 bases from V and 0 bases from J, with 10 bases between. The CDR3 protein is CASSPEQIMNTEAFF. The CDR3 DNA is TGTGCCAGCTCACCAGAACAGATCATGAACACTGAAGCTTTCTTT.

This clonotype was seen repeatedly, ten times or more. The chain combines TRBV5-5 with TRBJ2-2; unclear D gene. V was shortened by 0 bases and J by 7 bases, with 10 bases between the two germline ends. Germline CDR1 SGHKS, CDR2 YYEKEE (reference sequence). The length of the CDR3 is 14 residues. In DNA, the CDR3 is TGTGCCAGCAGCTTGGCCGAGGCGAACGGGGAGCTGTTTTTT. Its translation is CASSLAEANGELFF.

This clonotype was observed many times. The gene calls are TRBV15 and TRBJ2-7, with D perhaps given as TRBD1 or TRBD2 (7 bases each). The germline V gene has CDR1 LNHNV and CDR2 YYDKDF (reference sequence). The CDR3 runs to 15 residues. V was pared by 0 bases and J by 5 bases, with 14 bases between. CDR3 DNA sequence: TGTGCCACCAGCAGAGATGTCAGGGGGGGCGACGAGCAGTACTTC. Its protein product is CATSRDVRGGDEQYF.

This clonotype has ten or more counts. The chain uses TRBV5-1 and TRBJ1-1; D unclear. V gave up 0 bases and J gave up 7 bases, with 13 bases separating them. Germline V CDR1 and CDR2: SGHRS, YFSETQ. The CDR3 totals 14 residues. CDR3 amino acids: CASSLATGLNEAFF. Here the CDR3 DNA reads TGCGCCAGCAGCTTGGCTACCGGTCTCAATGAAGCTTTCTTT.

This clonotype was seen many times. The chain uses TRBV20-1 and TRBJ1-5, with a tentative D call TRBD1 (6 bases). CDR1 and CDR2 from the germline V gene are DFQATT and SNEGSKA (reference sequence). The V gene lost 3 bases and the J gene lost 7 bases, with 16 bases spanning the gap. The CDR3 sequence is 14 residues long. Here the CDR3 DNA reads TGCAGTGCTAGTCAGGGGTCCCCGGTACAGCCCCAGCATTTT. Translated, it gives CSASQGSPVQPQHF.

This clonotype occurred many times. The CDR3 loop is CAISEATGVNQPQHF. DNA of the CDR3: TGTGCCATCAGTGAGGCCACAGGGGTCAATCAGCCCCAGCATTTT. The chain employs TRBV10-3 and TRBJ1-5; 7 nucleotides agree with TRBD1. Trimming removed 2 bases from V and 3 bases from J; junction bases left unmatched: 4. CDR3 length: 15 amino acids. Germline V gene sequence: CDR1 ENHRY, CDR2 SYGVKD.

This clonotype has a count of ten or more. The genes are TRBV3-1 and TRBJ1-2; D possibly corresponds to TRBD1 (5 bases). CDR1 LGHDT and CDR2 YNNKEL come from the germline V gene (reference sequence). V was trimmed by 3 bases and J by 3 bases, leaving 17 bases between them. The CDR3 contains 16 residues. CDR3 in amino acids: CASSHYRGGLYYGYTF. The CDR3 DNA follows: TGTGCCAGCAGCCATTATCGGGGCGGTTTATACTATGGCTACACCTTC. The variable domain in full, with the rest retrieved from reference TRBV3-1 and TRBJ1-2, is DTAVSQTPKYLVTQMGNDKSIKCEQNLGHDTMYWYKQDSKKFLKIMFSYNNKELIINETVPNRFSPKSPDKAHLNLHINSLELGDSAVYFCASSHYRGGLYYGYTFGSGTRLTVV.

This clonotype occurred many times. A much larger clone lies one base from this, so it may be a read error. The chain is built from TRBV29-1 and TRBJ2-5, with D unresolved. This CDR3 is built from 10 residues. Looked up from germline, CDR1 is SQVTM and CDR2 is ANQGSEA. In nucleotides, the CDR3 is TGCAGCGTCCGGAAAGAGAACCAGTACTTC. Amino acids: CSVRKENQYF. Combining the CDR3 with reference TRBV29-1 and TRBJ2-5 gives the whole variable domain SAVISQKPSRDICQRGTSLTIQCQVDSQVTMMFWYRQQPGQSLTLIATANQGSEATYESGFVIDKFPISRPNLTFSTLTVSNMSPEDSSIYLCSVRKENQYFGPGTRLLVL.

Ten or more counts support this clonotype. The chain links TRBV29-1 to TRBJ2-5; TRBD2 matches at 12 bases. This CDR3 comprises 14 residues. The J segment lost 4 bases and the V segment lost 3 bases, leaving 3 bases of the junction unmatched. Germline CDR1 and CDR2: SQVTM and ANQGSEA. CDR3 sequence reads: CSVDASGRGETQYF. CDR3 coding DNA: TGCAGCGTTGATGCTAGCGGGAGGGGAGAGACCCAGTACTTC.

About this clonotype itself: A read error may be the cause here, since a much bigger clone is one base away. The rearrangement joins TRBV20-1 to TRBJ2-6; 7 bases fit TRBD1. The germline gives CDR1 DFQATT, CDR2 SNEGSKA (reference sequence). The CDR3 loop spans 15 amino acids. As DNA, the CDR3 is TGCAGTGCTAGAGTAGACAGGGCTGGGGCCAAAGTCCTGACTTTC. Residues: CSARVDRAGAKVLTF.